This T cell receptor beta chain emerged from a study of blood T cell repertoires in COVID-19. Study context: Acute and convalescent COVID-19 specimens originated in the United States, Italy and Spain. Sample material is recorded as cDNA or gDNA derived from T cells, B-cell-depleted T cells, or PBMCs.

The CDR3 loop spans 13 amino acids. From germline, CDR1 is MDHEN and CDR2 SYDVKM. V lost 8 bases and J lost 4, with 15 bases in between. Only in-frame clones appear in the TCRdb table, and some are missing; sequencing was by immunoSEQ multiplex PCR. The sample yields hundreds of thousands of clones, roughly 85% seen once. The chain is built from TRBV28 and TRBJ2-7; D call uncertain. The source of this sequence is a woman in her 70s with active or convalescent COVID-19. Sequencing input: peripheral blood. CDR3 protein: CASPPLLLYEQYF. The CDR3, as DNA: TGTGCCAGCCCCCCCCTTCTCCTATACGAGCAGTACTTC.